A single sample gave rise to the 4 T cell receptor beta chains below, sequenced in a study of OX40 agonist ivuxolimab in advanced cancers. Assay: immunoSEQ multiplex PCR; the TCRdb copy retains only in-frame clones and omits some. Among 22,000 or so clones listed, roughly 84% were seen once. Source: CD4+ or CD8+ T cells sorted from blood, taken in a trial of the OX40 agonist ivuxolimab. The receptors here all came from an adult with an advanced solid tumor such as melanoma, head and neck, liver or kidney cancer.

The chain carries TRBV6-1 and TRBJ2-7, with 8 bases matching TRBD2. J gave up 2 bases and V 6 bases, and 6 bases lay outside the gene matches. Germline CDR1 reads MNHNS; CDR2 reads SASEGT. CDR3 length equals 14 residues. The DNA for the CDR3 is TGTGCCAGCAGATATAGCGGGACGGCCTACGAGCAGTACTTC. Its protein is CASRYSGTAYEQYF.

The CDR3 region is CASSLAPGFGNSPLHF. In DNA form, the CDR3 reads TGTGCCAGCAGCTTGGCCCCCGGCTTTGGGAATTCACCCCTCCACTTT. The chain uses TRBV5-5 and TRBJ1-6, with D hard to call. The V end lost 0 bases, the J end lost 7 bases, and 14 bases lay between the germline ends. The CDR3 is 16 amino acids. Germline V gives CDR1 SGHKS, CDR2 YYEKEE (reference sequence).

The chain joins TRBV7-8 to TRBJ2-1, with 7 bases that match TRBD2. The junction had 15 bases not matched to a gene; V was cut back by 4 bases and J by 9 bases. The CDR3 is 16 amino acids. The V gene's germline CDR1 is SGHVS and CDR2 FQNEAQ. CDR3 nucleotide sequence: TGTGCCAGCAGCTCCGGACTAGACTCTGGCGGCAGTGAGCAGTTCTTC. This sequence encodes CASSSGLDSGGSEQFF.

This chain connects TRBV18 to TRBJ1-2; possibly TRBD1 for D (5 bases). The CDR3 covers 13 residues. Trimming stripped 2 bases from V and 6 bases from J, with 10 bases between. Germline CDR1 is KGHSH and CDR2 is LQKENI. The CDR3 reads CASSPGASDGYTF. Here the CDR3 DNA reads TGTGCCAGCTCACCAGGGGCGTCAGATGGCTACACCTTC.